This T cell receptor (beta chain) was identified during a study of T-cell reconstitution after alpha-beta-depleted transplantation in children. V lost 6 bases and J 1 base, leaving 12 bases between the germline ends. From germline, CDR1 is MNHNS and CDR2 SASEGT. The CDR3 is 14 amino acids. Unique molecular identifiers were incorporated into the prepared TCRbeta library. One entry per CDR3 protein, called by TCRdb with MiXCR from the PCR reads. The sample has approximately 510,000 distinct CDR3 sequences; around 18% are singletons. Here the sequenced sample was PBMCs from the stem cell graft donor, taken from the stem cell graft. The clonotype comes from a human donor who donated a stem cell graft to a child with acute lymphoblastic leukemia. This rearrangement joins TRBV6-1 to TRBJ1-1; D is uncertain. This chain's CDR3 is CASSPLFGNTEAFF. In DNA, the CDR3 is TGTGCCAGCAGCCCCCTTTTTGGGAACACTGAAGCTTTCTTT.